This TCR beta chain derives from a study of CD8+ T cells in alopecia areata. In the study overall: Treatment of the treated patients consisted of oral tofacitinib, 5 to 10 mg twice daily. Study outcomes and limitations: Higher clonality and more expanded CD8+ clones appeared in lesional than normal scalp. Many of the expanded lesional clones endured in scalp and blood while on tofacitinib.

In germline, CDR1 is GTSNPN, CDR2 SVGIG (reference sequence). The CDR3 has 14 residues. V shed 4 bases and J shed 1 base, with 13 bases lying between them. Treatment specified: oral pan-JAK inhibitor, 5-10 mg twice daily. Extraction of RNA preceded its reverse transcription into cDNA, which served as the sequencing template. Data came from immunoSEQ multiplex PCR; TCRdb stores just in-frame clones and leaves some out. The sample carries over 100,000 clones, approximately 53% recorded once. This clone was detected only a few times. The antigen is not known. The TCR originated in a human donor with alopecia areata. V and J are TRBV30 and TRBJ1-1; unclear D gene. Source: CD4+ T cells sorted from blood, taken at week 4, from a patient treated with tofacitinib. CDR3 sequence (DNA): TGTGCCTGGATGGAACGGGCCCCGAACACTGAAGCTTTCTTT. It specifies CAWMERAPNTEAFF.